The rows below give T cell receptor beta chains drawn from one sample of a study of CXCR3-negative and CXCR3-positive naive CD8 T cells. TCRdb reprocessed the 5' RACE reads, keeping one entry per CDR3 protein, no DNA. The sample shows about 130,000 distinct CDR3 sequences, and 0.45% to 0.55% sits with its ten largest clones. Sequencing input: naive CXCR3- CD8+ T cells from blood. These receptors were collected from a human donor in good health. Some clones in this sample may be carry-over from other donors' samples. Each CDR3 is given with its conserved first and last residue.

v_call: TRBV7-9; j_call: TRBJ2-2; cdr3_aa: CARGLTTGELFF
v_call: TRBV7-8; j_call: TRBJ2-7; cdr3_aa: CASSLDSTYEQYF
v_call: TRBV28; j_call: TRBJ2-7; cdr3_aa: CASSSSQGTAYEQYF
v_call: TRBV28; j_call: TRBJ2-6; cdr3_aa: CASSLPGNGANVLTF
v_call: TRBV6-5; j_call: TRBJ2-1; cdr3_aa: CASSRTANEQFF
v_call: TRBV20-1; j_call: TRBJ2-1; cdr3_aa: CSAARRGGFYNEQFF
v_call: TRBV19; j_call: TRBJ2-1; cdr3_aa: CASNPGTGGYNEQFF
v_call: TRBV23-1; j_call: TRBJ1-5; cdr3_aa: CASSHWRSNQPQHF
v_call: TRBV4-1; j_call: TRBJ1-5; cdr3_aa: CASSQEGFGFQPQHF
v_call: TRBV7-8; j_call: TRBJ2-1; cdr3_aa: CASSLGLANEQFF
v_call: TRBV3-1; j_call: TRBJ2-2; cdr3_aa: CASSRPGQGTDGELFF
v_call: TRBV6-2/TRBV6-3; j_call: TRBJ1-5; cdr3_aa: CASTGTRSSQPQHF
v_call: TRBV6-6; j_call: TRBJ2-1; cdr3_aa: CASSMDGSSYNEQFF
v_call: TRBV21-1; j_call: TRBJ2-5; cdr3_aa: CASSKRHSFGEQQETQYF
v_call: TRBV10-2; j_call: TRBJ2-7; cdr3_aa: CASSDSTGGTYEQYF
v_call: TRBV28; j_call: TRBJ2-3; cdr3_aa: CASSPGRGPNTDTQYF
v_call: TRBV4-1; j_call: TRBJ2-3; cdr3_aa: CASSQVFGTNPTDTQYF
v_call: TRBV15; j_call: TRBJ2-7; cdr3_aa: CATSGGTVETKYF
v_call: TRBV15; j_call: TRBJ2-7; cdr3_aa: CATSSGTGGSYEQYF
v_call: TRBV7-9; j_call: TRBJ2-5; cdr3_aa: CASSLTTGWETQYF
v_call: TRBV7-9; j_call: TRBJ2-1; cdr3_aa: CASSPVGSYNEQFF
v_call: TRBV28; j_call: TRBJ2-7; cdr3_aa: CASSRPGQGTYEQYF
v_call: TRBV5-1; j_call: TRBJ2-2; cdr3_aa: CASSSQVRPQSGELFF
v_call: TRBV5-1; j_call: TRBJ2-1; cdr3_aa: CASRYGTYNEQFF
v_call: TRBV28; j_call: TRBJ2-5; cdr3_aa: CASSPEFRDRAQETQYF
v_call: TRBV20-1; j_call: TRBJ1-5; cdr3_aa: CSARSKRGLGNQPQHF
v_call: TRBV29-1; j_call: TRBJ2-3; cdr3_aa: CSVEAADPGPDTQYF
v_call: TRBV29-1; j_call: TRBJ2-7; cdr3_aa: CSVEEADSYELYF
v_call: TRBV6-6; j_call: TRBJ1-2; cdr3_aa: CASSWGTGFDYGYTF
v_call: TRBV29-1; j_call: TRBJ2-1; cdr3_aa: CSVEGGGAYEQFF
v_call: TRBV5-5; j_call: TRBJ1-2; cdr3_aa: CASSYEGGTQYGYTF
v_call: TRBV5-1; j_call: TRBJ2-5; cdr3_aa: CASSLSSRETQYF
v_call: TRBV20-1; j_call: TRBJ2-3; cdr3_aa: CSASIISITLVGTDTQYF
v_call: TRBV7-6; j_call: TRBJ1-4; cdr3_aa: CASSLFGGVNEKLFF
v_call: TRBV28; j_call: TRBJ1-1; cdr3_aa: CASSLGGGYWNTEAFF
v_call: TRBV30; j_call: TRBJ1-1; cdr3_aa: CAWSVLGEAEAFF
v_call: TRBV5-6; j_call: TRBJ2-7; cdr3_aa: CASSFGQASYEQYF
v_call: TRBV9; j_call: TRBJ2-7; cdr3_aa: CASSVGGLIHEQYF
v_call: TRBV5-1; j_call: TRBJ1-4; cdr3_aa: CASSFEAPGEKLFF
v_call: TRBV10-1; j_call: TRBJ2-2; cdr3_aa: CARSGTSGRTGELFF
v_call: TRBV4-1; j_call: TRBJ2-1; cdr3_aa: CASSHASSYNEQFF
v_call: TRBV19; j_call: TRBJ2-7; cdr3_aa: CASSILAGVYEQYF
v_call: TRBV7-6; j_call: TRBJ2-2; cdr3_aa: CASSLAVELFF
v_call: TRBV12-3/TRBV12-4; j_call: TRBJ1-1; cdr3_aa: CASRFLQQGEAFF
v_call: TRBV6-2/TRBV6-3; j_call: TRBJ2-3; cdr3_aa: CASREGPFMGDTQYF
v_call: TRBV2; j_call: TRBJ2-1; cdr3_aa: CASSPSSGGSYNEQFF
v_call: TRBV15; j_call: TRBJ2-7; cdr3_aa: CATSRDRQGHSYEQYF
v_call: TRBV5-5; j_call: TRBJ1-1; cdr3_aa: CASSGIGGTNTEAFF
v_call: TRBV7-9; j_call: TRBJ2-1; cdr3_aa: CASSPQTRTGGNEQFF
v_call: TRBV29-1; j_call: TRBJ1-1; cdr3_aa: CSVRGLNTEAFF
v_call: TRBV29-1; j_call: TRBJ1-1; cdr3_aa: CSVFGQGNTEALF
v_call: TRBV29-1; j_call: TRBJ2-2; cdr3_aa: CSVVFGTGELFF
v_call: TRBV12-3/TRBV12-4; j_call: TRBJ2-7; cdr3_aa: CASSLGDGEQYF
v_call: TRBV28; j_call: TRBJ1-2; cdr3_aa: CASMGRRGNYGYTF
v_call: TRBV10-3; j_call: TRBJ1-4; cdr3_aa: CAISEADRGGEKLFF
v_call: TRBV5-1; j_call: TRBJ1-3; cdr3_aa: CASSLEAVNSGNTIYF
v_call: TRBV7-9; j_call: TRBJ1-1; cdr3_aa: CASSPGLWGTEAFF
v_call: TRBV28; j_call: TRBJ2-2; cdr3_aa: CASSQYDREITGELFF